The 23 T cell receptor beta chains below were found in one sample sequenced in a study of blood T cells in healthy people across ages. Using a J-beta primer mix together with a sample-barcoded 5' primer, a second PCR was run for about 6 to 12 cycles. TCRdb used MiXCR to reprocess the 5' RACE reads, holding one entry per CDR3 protein. The data contain about 640,000 distinct CDR3 sequences, 58% of them singletons. The sequencing input was blood. The origin of the receptors is a man aged 55 to 70 in good health.

The V and J genes are TRBV12-3 or TRBV12-4 and TRBJ1-5; weak D call: TRBD1 (5 bases). This CDR3 is built from 14 residues. V lost 8 bases to trimming and J lost 4 bases, with 15 bases between them. The chain's CDR3 is CASCQGNGNQPQHF. DNA of the CDR3: TGTGCCAGCTGCCAGGGCAATGGTAATCAGCCCCAGCATTTT.

The CDR3 here is CASSPGLGSTDTQYF. CDR3 nucleotides: TGTGCCAGCAGCCCCGGACTAGGTAGCACAGATACGCAGTATTTT. The V and J genes are TRBV2 and TRBJ2-3; TRBD2 agrees at 7 bases. The CDR3 length is 15 residues. CDR1 is SNHLY, CDR2 FYNNEI, per germline. With V trimmed by 6 bases and J by 0 bases, 6 bases remained unmatched.

V gene TRBV3-1 combines with J gene TRBJ2-7; 8 positions match TRBD1. With 4 bases clipped from V and 3 bases from J, the junction kept 5 bases outside the gene matches. The CDR3 contains 14 residues. Per germline, CDR1 LGHDT and CDR2 YNNKEL (reference sequence). The CDR3 loop is CASSPAGQGYEQYF. CDR3 in DNA: TGTGCCAGCAGCCCAGCCGGACAGGGCTACGAGCAGTACTTC.

The rearrangement links TRBV28 to TRBJ2-7, with 8 bases that match TRBD2. The CDR3 totals 16 residues. CDR1 and CDR2 (germline): MDHEN, SYDVKM. Trimming removed 5 bases from V and 6 bases from J; junction bases left unmatched: 15. This CDR3 is CASSLDYGAGDSEQYF. As DNA, the CDR3 is TGTGCCAGCAGTCTGGACTATGGAGCGGGGGACTCCGAGCAGTACTTC.

The J gene is TRBJ2-7, the V gene TRBV4-2, with TRBD2 identical over 11 bases. V lost 4 bases and J lost 12; bases outside the gene matches: 20. CDR1 and CDR2 from the germline V gene are LGHNA and YNFKEQ. The CDR3 extends over 17 amino acids. This CDR3 reads CASSPQLAGDPRETRYF. CDR3 DNA sequence: TGTGCCAGCAGCCCACAACTAGCGGGGGACCCCCGTGAGACCCGGTACTTC.

In this sample, this clonotype turned up a few times. Written as DNA, the CDR3 is TGCAGTGCTAGCGGCGGGCCCCCCTACAATGAGCAGTTCTTC. This translates into CSASGGPPYNEQFF. V is TRBV20-1 and J is TRBJ2-1; weak D call: TRBD2 (5 bases). The CDR3 has 14 amino acids. Trimming left V 3 bases short and J 2 bases short, with 11 bases between. Germline V CDR1 and CDR2: DFQATT, SNEGSKA (reference sequence).

The genes are TRBV2 and TRBJ2-5; 7 nucleotides agree with TRBD2. The CDR3 spans 11 residues. The V and J ends lost 6 bases and 12 bases, in that order; junction bases with no gene match: 7. Germline CDR1 SNHLY, CDR2 FYNNEI. The CDR3 region is CASSVQGGEYF. Written as DNA, the CDR3 is TGTGCCAGCAGCGTCCAGGGAGGGGAGTACTTC. The variable domain in full, with the rest retrieved from reference TRBV2 and TRBJ2-5, is EPEVTQTPSHQVTQMGQEVILRCVPISNHLYFYWYRQILGQKVEFLVSFYNNEISEKSEIFDDQFSVERPDGSNFTLKIRSTKLEDSAMYFCASSVQGGEYFGPGTRLLVL.

This sequence joins TRBV20-1 and TRBJ2-3; 9 nucleotides line up with TRBD2. The CDR3 is 16 amino acids. CDR1 and CDR2 (germline): DFQATT, SNEGSKA (reference sequence). V lost 6 bases, J lost 5 bases, and 15 bases stayed unmatched. The DNA for the CDR3 is TGCAGTGCAAGGGGAAGTCTAGCGGGGTCAGGAGATACGCAGTATTTT. It specifies CSARGSLAGSGDTQYF.

This clonotype was counted between two and nine times. The V and J genes are TRBV5-6 and TRBJ2-5; weak D call: TRBD1 (5 bases). Germline loops: CDR1 SGHDT, CDR2 YYEEEE. The CDR3 is 14 residues long. V was clipped by 0 bases and J by 5 bases, with 11 bases between them. CDR3: CASSLAGYGETQYF. The CDR3 DNA reads as TGTGCCAGCAGCTTGGCAGGGTATGGTGAGACCCAGTACTTC.

The gene calls are TRBV20-1 and TRBJ2-1; weak D call: TRBD1 (5 bases). CDR3 length equals 15 residues. Looked up from germline, CDR1 is DFQATT and CDR2 is SNEGSKA (reference sequence). Trimming took 4 bases from V and 8 from J, leaving 21 bases between them. In DNA, the CDR3 is TGCAGTGCTAAAATAGGGGCAGCTCGGATCCATGAGCAGTTCTTC. Its protein product is CSAKIGAARIHEQFF.

The gene calls are TRBV12-3 or TRBV12-4 and TRBJ2-7; TRBD2 aligns across 10 bases. The CDR3 is 19 amino acids. Unmatched junction bases numbered 24, after V lost 6 bases and J lost 7 bases. The CDR3 nucleotides are TGTGCCAGCAGGGGGCTAGCGGGGGCCATTATAAGCTCCTACAATGAGCAGTACTTC. Residues: CASRGLAGAIISSYNEQYF.

The chain links TRBV7-8 to TRBJ2-4, with 7 positions matching TRBD2. The V gene's germline CDR1 is SGHVS and CDR2 FQNEAQ. The CDR3 loop spans 15 amino acids. Losses at the gene ends were 8 bases for V and 4 bases for J; bases not matched to a gene: 11. This CDR3 is CASQMGGDGKNIQYF. CDR3 coding DNA: TGTGCCAGCCAAATGGGGGGGGACGGTAAAAACATTCAGTACTTC.

The chain employs TRBV4-1 and TRBJ1-6; TRBD1 matches at 9 bases. The CDR3 totals 15 residues. Germline trimming cut 4 bases from V and 9 bases from J; bases unmatched to any gene: 7. The germline V gene encodes CDR1 MGHRA and CDR2 YSYEKL. The CDR3 coding sequence is TGCGCCAGCAGCCGACGACAGGGGGAGGTTTCACCCCTCCACTTT. It yields the protein CASSRRQGEVSPLHF.

This clonotype has just a few counts. This chain connects TRBV7-2 to TRBJ2-5; D is undetermined. The CDR3 length is 13 residues. CDR1 and CDR2 from the germline V gene are SGHTA and FQGNSA. The V end lost 3 bases, the J end lost 2 bases, and 7 bases lay between the germline ends. CDR3 bases: TGTGCCAGCAGCTTCCCGAATCAAGAGACCCAGTACTTC. Its protein product is CASSFPNQETQYF.

This sequence joins TRBV28 and TRBJ1-1, with unresolved D. The CDR3 runs to 12 residues. The V end was cut by 6 bases, the J end by 10 bases, with 15 bases between. CDR1 MDHEN and CDR2 SYDVKM come from the germline V gene. This CDR3 reads CASSRAGILAFF. The CDR3 bases are TGTGCCAGCAGCAGAGCTGGGATTTTAGCTTTCTTT.

This chain connects TRBV10-3 to TRBJ2-6; D is unclear. CDR1 and CDR2 (germline): ENHRY, SYGVKD. The CDR3 sequence is 15 residues long. V was clipped by 6 bases and J by 0 bases, with 9 bases between them. The CDR3 sequence: CAIRPTRSGANVLTF. The CDR3 coding sequence is TGTGCCATCAGGCCCACTCGCTCTGGGGCCAACGTCCTGACTTTC.

This clonotype occurred a few times. CDR3 in amino acids: CSARLARAGGGNEQFF. The DNA of the CDR3 is TGCAGTGCTAGATTGGCCCGCGCGGGGGGGGGCAATGAGCAGTTCTTC. The chain is built from TRBV20-1 and TRBJ2-1; 9 bases match TRBD2. The CDR3 has 16 amino acids. Trimming took 2 bases from V and 6 from J; bases not matched to a gene: 11. Germline V gene sequence: CDR1 DFQATT, CDR2 SNEGSKA (reference sequence).

The chain carries TRBV7-2 and TRBJ2-1; 11 bases fit TRBD2. Germline V gives CDR1 SGHTA, CDR2 FQGNSA. The CDR3 sequence is 17 residues long. Trimming at V came to 5 bases and at J to 0 bases, leaving 6 bases not matched to a gene. The CDR3: CASSISTSGASYNEQFF. As DNA, the CDR3 is TGTGCCAGCAGCATATCGACTAGCGGGGCCTCCTACAATGAGCAGTTCTTC.

This clonotype was seen a few times. The rearrangement uses TRBV5-5 and TRBJ1-4; 7 bases agree with TRBD1. V dropped 5 bases and J dropped 5; count of bases not matched to a gene: 3. Germline CDR1 SGHKS, CDR2 YYEKEE (reference sequence). This CDR3 spans 13 amino acids. This CDR3 is CASRRQGNEKLFF. CDR3 bases: TGTGCCAGCAGGAGACAGGGAAATGAAAAACTGTTTTTT. Using reference TRBV5-5 and TRBJ1-4 for the parts outside the CDR3, the full variable domain is DAGVTQSPTHLIKTRGQQVTLRCSPISGHKSVSWYQQVLGQGPQFIFQYYEKEERGRGNFPDRFSARQFPNYSSELNVNALLLGDSALYLCASRRQGNEKLFFGSGTQLSVL.

This clonotype has only a few counts. The J gene is TRBJ2-5, the V gene TRBV11-2; D not certain. Trimming took 5 bases from V and 2 from J, leaving 12 bases between them. CDR3 length equals 14 residues. From germline, CDR1 is SGHAT and CDR2 FQNNGV. The CDR3 region is CASSPLFSQETQYF. In DNA form, the CDR3 reads TGTGCCAGCAGCCCCCTATTCTCTCAAGAGACCCAGTACTTC.

As to this clonotype: One end of the junction does not line up with germline, which may come from a read error. The chain has TRBV6-6 and TRBJ2-5; D is undetermined. The CDR3 runs to 15 residues. Germline V CDR1 and CDR2: MNHNY, SVGAGI (reference sequence). CDR3 coding DNA: TGTGTCAGCAGTTACTCTGGGCCTAGTTTCGGAGAGCAGTACTTC. This translates into CVSSYSGPSFGEQYF.

The gene calls are TRBV7-2 and TRBJ2-7; D ambiguous. Deletions cut 1 base from V and 5 bases from J, with 12 bases between. This CDR3 comprises 14 residues. Germline CDR1 is SGHTA and CDR2 is FQGNSA. The CDR3 reads CASSLVGPADEQYF. The DNA for the CDR3 is TGTGCCAGCAGCTTAGTGGGCCCAGCCGACGAGCAGTACTTC.

The chain carries TRBV29-1 and TRBJ2-1, with D perhaps matching TRBD1 or TRBD2 (5 bases each). V was clipped by 8 bases and J by 4 bases, with 18 bases between them. The CDR3 spans 14 residues. The germline gives CDR1 SQVTM, CDR2 ANQGSEA. The CDR3 spells CSSLWGGLYNEQFF. The CDR3 region has the DNA TGCAGCTCTTTATGGGGCGGGTTATACAATGAGCAGTTCTTC.